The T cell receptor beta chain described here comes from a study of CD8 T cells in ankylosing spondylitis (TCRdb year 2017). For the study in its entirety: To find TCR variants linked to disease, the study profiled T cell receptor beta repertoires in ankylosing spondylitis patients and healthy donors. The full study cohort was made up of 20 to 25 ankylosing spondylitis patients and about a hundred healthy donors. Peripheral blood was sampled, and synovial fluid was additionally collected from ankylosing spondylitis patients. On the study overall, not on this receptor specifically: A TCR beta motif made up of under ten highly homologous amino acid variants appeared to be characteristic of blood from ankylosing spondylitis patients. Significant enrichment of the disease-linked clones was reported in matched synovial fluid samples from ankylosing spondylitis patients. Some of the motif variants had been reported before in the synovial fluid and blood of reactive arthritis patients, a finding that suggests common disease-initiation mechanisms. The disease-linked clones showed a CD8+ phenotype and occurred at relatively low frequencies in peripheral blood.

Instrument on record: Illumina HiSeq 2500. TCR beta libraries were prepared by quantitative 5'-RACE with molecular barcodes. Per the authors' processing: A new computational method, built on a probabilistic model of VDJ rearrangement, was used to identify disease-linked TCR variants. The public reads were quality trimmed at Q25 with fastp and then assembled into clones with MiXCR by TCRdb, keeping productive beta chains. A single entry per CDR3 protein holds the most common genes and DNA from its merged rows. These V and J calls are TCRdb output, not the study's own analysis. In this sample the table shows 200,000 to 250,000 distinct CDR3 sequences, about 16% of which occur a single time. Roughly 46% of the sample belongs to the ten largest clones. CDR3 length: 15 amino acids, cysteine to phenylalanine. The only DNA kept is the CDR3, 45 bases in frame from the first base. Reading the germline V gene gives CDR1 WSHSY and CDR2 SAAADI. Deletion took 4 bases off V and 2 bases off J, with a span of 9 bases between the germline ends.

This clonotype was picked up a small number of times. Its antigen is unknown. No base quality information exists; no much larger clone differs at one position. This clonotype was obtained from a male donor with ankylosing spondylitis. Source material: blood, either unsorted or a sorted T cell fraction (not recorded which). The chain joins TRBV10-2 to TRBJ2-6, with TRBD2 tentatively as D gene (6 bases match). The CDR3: CASSAWEAGANVLTF. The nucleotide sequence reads TGCGCCAGCAGTGCCTGGGAGGCTGGGGCCAACGTCCTGACTTTC.